This T cell receptor (beta chain) came from a study of radiation and T cells in renal cell carcinoma. Turning to the study itself: Nephrectomy followed 15 Gy stereotactic body radiation by 4 weeks.

On this clone: No antigen is known for it.

The time point is: blood 2 weeks post-SBRT. Treatment given: 15 Gy SBRT to primary tumor, nephrectomy 4 weeks later. Radiation-treated patients gave blood at baseline, week 2 and week 4. This renal cell carcinoma was of the clear cell type. Germline CDR1 is SGHRS and CDR2 is YFSETQ. V was clipped by 2 bases and J by 5 bases; unmatched bases: 11. This CDR3 has 16 residues. The assay was immunoSEQ multiplex PCR, and TCRdb's table has in-frame clones only and misses some. The table has about 130,000 clones, roughly four fifths seen once. General observations from the study: From baseline, blood top tumor clonotypes peaked at 2 weeks post-radiation.

The clonotype originates from a man between 50 and 59 years old with renal cell carcinoma. This chain connects TRBV5-1 to TRBJ1-1; 8 nucleotides agree with TRBD1. The sequencing used blood, collected from a patient whose treatment included radiotherapy and nephrectomy. The CDR3 nucleotides read TGCGCCAGCAGCTTAGGACAGGGAGGGTTGTGGACTGAAGCTTTCTTT. Residues: CASSLGQGGLWTEAFF.